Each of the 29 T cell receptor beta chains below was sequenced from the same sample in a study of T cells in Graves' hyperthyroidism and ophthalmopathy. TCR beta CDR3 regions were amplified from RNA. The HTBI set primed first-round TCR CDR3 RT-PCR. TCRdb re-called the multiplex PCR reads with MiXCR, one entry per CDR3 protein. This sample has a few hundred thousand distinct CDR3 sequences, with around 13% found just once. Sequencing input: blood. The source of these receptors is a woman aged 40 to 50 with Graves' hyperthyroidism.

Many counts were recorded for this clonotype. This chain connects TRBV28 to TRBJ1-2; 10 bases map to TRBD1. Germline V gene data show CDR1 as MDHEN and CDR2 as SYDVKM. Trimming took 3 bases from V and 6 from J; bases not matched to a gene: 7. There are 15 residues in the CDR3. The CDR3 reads CASSLYTGTGDGYTF. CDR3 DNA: TGTGCCAGCAGTTTGTATACCGGGACAGGGGATGGCTACACCTTC.

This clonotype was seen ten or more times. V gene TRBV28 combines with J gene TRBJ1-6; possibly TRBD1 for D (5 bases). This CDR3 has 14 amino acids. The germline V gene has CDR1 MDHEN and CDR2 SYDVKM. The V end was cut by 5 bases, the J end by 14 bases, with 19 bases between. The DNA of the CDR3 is TGTGCCAGCAGTGCCGGGACCCCCGTCGGATCCCTCCACTTT. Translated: CASSAGTPVGSLHF.

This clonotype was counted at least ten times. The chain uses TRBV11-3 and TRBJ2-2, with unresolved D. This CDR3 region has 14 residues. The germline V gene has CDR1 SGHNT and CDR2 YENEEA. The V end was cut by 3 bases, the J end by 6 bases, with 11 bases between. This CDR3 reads CASSLPQVPGELFF. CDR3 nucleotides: TGTGCCAGCAGCTTGCCGCAGGTCCCCGGGGAGCTGTTTTTT.

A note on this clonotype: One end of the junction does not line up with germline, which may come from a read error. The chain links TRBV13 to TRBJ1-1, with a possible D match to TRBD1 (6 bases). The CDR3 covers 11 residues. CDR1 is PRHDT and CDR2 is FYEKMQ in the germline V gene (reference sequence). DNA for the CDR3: TGTGCCAGCGGCTTAGGGGGGGATCGCTTCTTT. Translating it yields CASGLGGDRFF. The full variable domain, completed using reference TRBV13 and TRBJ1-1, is AAGVIQSPRHLIKEKRETATLKCYPIPRHDTVYWYQQGPGQDPQFLISFYEKMQSDKGSIPDRFSAQQFSDYHSELNMSSLELGDSALYFCASGLGGDRFFGQGTRLTVV.

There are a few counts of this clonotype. CDR3 in amino acids: CASSGQQDEKLFF. The CDR3 nucleotides read TGCGCCAGCAGTGGACAGCAGGATGAAAAACTGTTTTTT. The chain employs TRBV10-2 and TRBJ1-4; TRBD1 might be the D (5 bases). V shed 4 bases and J shed 6 bases, with 9 bases lying between them. Germline V CDR1 and CDR2: WSHSY, SAAADI. This CDR3 spans 13 amino acids.

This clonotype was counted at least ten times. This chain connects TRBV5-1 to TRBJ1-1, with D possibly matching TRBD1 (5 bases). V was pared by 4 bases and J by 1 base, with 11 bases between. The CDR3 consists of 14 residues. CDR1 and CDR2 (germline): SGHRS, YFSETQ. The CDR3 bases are TGCGCCAGCAGCGGAAGACAGCAGAACACTGAAGCTTTCTTT. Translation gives CASSGRQQNTEAFF. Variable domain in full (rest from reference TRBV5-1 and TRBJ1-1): KAGVTQTPRYLIKTRGQQVTLSCSPISGHRSVSWYQQTPGQGLQFLFEYFSETQRNKGNFPGRFSGRQFSNSRSEMNVSTLELGDSALYLCASSGRQQNTEAFFGQGTRLTVV.

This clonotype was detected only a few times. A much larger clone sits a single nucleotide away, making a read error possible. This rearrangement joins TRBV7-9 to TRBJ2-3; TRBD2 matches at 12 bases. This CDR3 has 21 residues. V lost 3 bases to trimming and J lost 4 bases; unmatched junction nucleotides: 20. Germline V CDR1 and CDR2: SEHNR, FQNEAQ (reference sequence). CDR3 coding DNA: TGTGCCAGCAGCTTCTCCAGCGCACCTAGCGGGAGGGCCGATTTTGCAGATACGCAGTATTTT. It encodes CASSFSSAPSGRADFADTQYF. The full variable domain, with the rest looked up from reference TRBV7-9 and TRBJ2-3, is DTGVSQNPRHKITKRGQNVTFRCDPISEHNRLYWYRQTLGQGPEFLTYFQNEAQLEKSRLLSDRFSAERPKGSFSTLEIQRTEQGDSAMYLCASSFSSAPSGRADFADTQYFGPGTRLTVL.

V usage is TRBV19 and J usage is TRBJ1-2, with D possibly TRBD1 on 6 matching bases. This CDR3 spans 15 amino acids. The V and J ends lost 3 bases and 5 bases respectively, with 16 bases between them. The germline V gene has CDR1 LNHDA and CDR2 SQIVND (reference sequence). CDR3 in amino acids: CASSIQGIEPYGYTF. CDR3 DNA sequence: TGTGCCAGTAGTATCCAGGGGATTGAGCCTTATGGCTACACCTTC.

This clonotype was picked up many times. The CDR3: CASNGGLHQETQYF. In DNA, the CDR3 is TGTGCCAGCAACGGGGGACTGCATCAAGAGACCCAGTACTTC. The V call is TRBV28, the J call TRBJ2-5; D perhaps matches TRBD2 (6 bases). From germline, CDR1 is MDHEN and CDR2 SYDVKM. The V end was cut by 7 bases, the J end by 2 bases, with 14 bases between. The CDR3 spans 14 residues. The whole variable domain, filled in from reference TRBV28 and TRBJ2-5, reads DVKVTQSSRYLVKRTGEKVFLECVQDMDHENMFWYRQDPGLGLRLIYFSYDVKMKEKGDIPEGYSVSREKKERFSLILESASTNQTSMYLCASNGGLHQETQYFGPGTRLLVL.

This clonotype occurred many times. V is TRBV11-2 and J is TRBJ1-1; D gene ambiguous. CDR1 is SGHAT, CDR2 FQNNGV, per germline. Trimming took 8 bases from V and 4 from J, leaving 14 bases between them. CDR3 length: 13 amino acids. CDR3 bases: TGTGCCAGCGTTCGCAGCATGTTCACTGAAGCTTTCTTT. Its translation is CASVRSMFTEAFF. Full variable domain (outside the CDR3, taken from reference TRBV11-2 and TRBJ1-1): EAGVAQSPRYKIIEKRQSVAFWCNPISGHATLYWYQQILGQGPKLLIQFQNNGVVDDSQLPKDRFSAERLKGVDSTLKIQPAKLEDSAVYLCASVRSMFTEAFFGQGTRLTVV.

CDR3: CASSRRTGGGLSTDTQYF. In nucleotides, the CDR3 is TGTGCCAGCAGCCGCCGGACAGGGGGCGGTTTGAGCACAGATACGCAGTATTTT. The chain is built from TRBV14 and TRBJ2-3; 11 bases line up with TRBD1. The CDR3 has 18 amino acids. Germline values: CDR1 SGHDN, CDR2 FVKESK. The V segment lost 4 bases and the J segment 0 bases; nucleotides outside the gene matches: 9.

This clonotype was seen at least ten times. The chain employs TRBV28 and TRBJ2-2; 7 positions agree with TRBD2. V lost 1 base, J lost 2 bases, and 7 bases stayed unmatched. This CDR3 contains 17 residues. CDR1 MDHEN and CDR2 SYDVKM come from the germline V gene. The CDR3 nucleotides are TGTGCCAGCAGTTTATACCGACTAGCCAACAACACCGGGGAGCTGTTTTTT. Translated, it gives CASSLYRLANNTGELFF.

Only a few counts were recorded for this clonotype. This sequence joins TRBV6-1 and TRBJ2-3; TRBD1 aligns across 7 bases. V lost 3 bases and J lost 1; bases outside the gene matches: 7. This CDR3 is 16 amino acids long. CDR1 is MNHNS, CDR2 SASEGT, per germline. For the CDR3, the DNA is TGTGCCAGCAGTGATCCAGGGGGTTTGGGCACAGATACGCAGTATTTT. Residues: CASSDPGGLGTDTQYF.

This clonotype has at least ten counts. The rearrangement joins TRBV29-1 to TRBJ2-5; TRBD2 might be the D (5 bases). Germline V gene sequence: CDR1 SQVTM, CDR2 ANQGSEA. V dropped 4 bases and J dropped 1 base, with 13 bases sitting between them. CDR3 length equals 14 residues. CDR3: CSVVARRSQETQYF. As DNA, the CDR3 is TGCAGCGTTGTAGCGAGACGTAGCCAAGAGACCCAGTACTTC.

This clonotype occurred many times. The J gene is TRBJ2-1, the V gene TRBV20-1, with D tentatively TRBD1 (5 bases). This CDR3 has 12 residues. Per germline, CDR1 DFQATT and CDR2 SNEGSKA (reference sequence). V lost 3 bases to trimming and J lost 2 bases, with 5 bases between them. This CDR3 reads CSARGPYNEQFF. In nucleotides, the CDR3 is TGCAGTGCTAGGGGGCCCTACAATGAGCAGTTCTTC.

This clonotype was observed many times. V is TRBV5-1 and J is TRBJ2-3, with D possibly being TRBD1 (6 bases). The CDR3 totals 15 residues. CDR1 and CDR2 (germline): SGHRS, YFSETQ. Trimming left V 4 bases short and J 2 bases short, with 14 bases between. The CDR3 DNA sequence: TGCGCCAGCAGCCGGACAGACGTCAACACAGATACGCAGTATTTT. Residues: CASSRTDVNTDTQYF.

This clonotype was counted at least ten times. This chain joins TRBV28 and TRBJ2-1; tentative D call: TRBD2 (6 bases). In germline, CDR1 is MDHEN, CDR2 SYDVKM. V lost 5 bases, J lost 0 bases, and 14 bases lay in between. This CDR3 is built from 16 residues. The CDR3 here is CASSPGTASSYNEQFF. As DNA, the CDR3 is TGTGCCAGCAGTCCCGGGACTGCAAGCTCCTACAATGAGCAGTTCTTC.

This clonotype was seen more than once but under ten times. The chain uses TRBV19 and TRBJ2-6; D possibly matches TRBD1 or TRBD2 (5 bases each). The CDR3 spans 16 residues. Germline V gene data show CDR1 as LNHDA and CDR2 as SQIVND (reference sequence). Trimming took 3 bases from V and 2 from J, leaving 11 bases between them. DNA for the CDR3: TGTGCCAGTAGTATTCAAGTGGGGGCTGGGGCCAACGTCCTGACTTTC. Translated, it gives CASSIQVGAGANVLTF.

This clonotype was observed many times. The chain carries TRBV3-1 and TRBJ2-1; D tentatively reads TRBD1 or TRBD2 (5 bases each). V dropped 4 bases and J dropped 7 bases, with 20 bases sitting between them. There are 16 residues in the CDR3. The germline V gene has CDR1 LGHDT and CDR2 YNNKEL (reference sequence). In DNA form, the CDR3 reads TGTGCCAGCAGCCGAACGACAGCGGTTCGGGGAAATGAGCAGTTCTTC. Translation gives CASSRTTAVRGNEQFF.

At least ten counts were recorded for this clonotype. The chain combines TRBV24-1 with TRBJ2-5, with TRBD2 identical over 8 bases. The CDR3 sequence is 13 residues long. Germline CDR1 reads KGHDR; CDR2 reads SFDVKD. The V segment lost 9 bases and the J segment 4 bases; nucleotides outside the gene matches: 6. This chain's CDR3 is CATARLAGETQYF. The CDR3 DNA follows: TGTGCCACCGCCCGCCTAGCGGGAGAGACCCAGTACTTC.

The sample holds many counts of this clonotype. The CDR3 coding sequence is TGTGCCTGGAGATATAGTTCGGCGGGGATCAATGAGCAGTTCTTC. This codes for CAWRYSSAGINEQFF. The chain couples TRBV30 to TRBJ2-1; TRBD2 might be the D (6 bases). The CDR3 extends over 15 amino acids. The V gene's germline CDR1 is GTSNPN and CDR2 SVGIG (reference sequence). V was clipped by 3 bases and J by 6 bases, with 18 bases between them.

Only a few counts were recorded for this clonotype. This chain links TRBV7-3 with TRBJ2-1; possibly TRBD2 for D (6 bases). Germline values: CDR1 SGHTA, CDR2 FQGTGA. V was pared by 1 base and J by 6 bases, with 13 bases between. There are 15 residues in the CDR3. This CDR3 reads CASSLIGSGTNEQFF. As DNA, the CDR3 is TGTGCCAGCAGCTTAATCGGTAGCGGAACCAATGAGCAGTTCTTC.

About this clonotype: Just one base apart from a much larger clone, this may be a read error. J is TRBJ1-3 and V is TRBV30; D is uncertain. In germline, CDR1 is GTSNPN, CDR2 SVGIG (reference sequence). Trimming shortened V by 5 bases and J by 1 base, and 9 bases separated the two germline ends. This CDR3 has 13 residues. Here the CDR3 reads CAWGRWSGNTIYF. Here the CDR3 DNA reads TGTGCCTGGGGTAGGTGGTCTGGAAACACCATATATTTT.

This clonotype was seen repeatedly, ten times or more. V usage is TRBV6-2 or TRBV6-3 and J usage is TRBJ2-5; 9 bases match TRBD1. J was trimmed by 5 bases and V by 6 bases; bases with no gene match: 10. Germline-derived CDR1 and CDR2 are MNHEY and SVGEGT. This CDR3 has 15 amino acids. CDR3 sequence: CASSWTGADRETQYF. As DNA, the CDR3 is TGTGCCAGCAGCTGGACAGGGGCTGATAGGGAGACCCAGTACTTC.

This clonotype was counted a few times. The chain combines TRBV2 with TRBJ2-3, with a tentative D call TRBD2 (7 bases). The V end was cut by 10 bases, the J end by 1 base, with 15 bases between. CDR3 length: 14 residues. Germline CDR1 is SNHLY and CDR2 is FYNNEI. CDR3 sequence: CATPRGGGTDTQYF. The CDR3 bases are TGTGCCACCCCCAGGGGAGGGGGCACAGATACGCAGTATTTT.

This chain's CDR3 is CSVGDLVFDYGYTF. The CDR3 DNA follows: TGCAGCGTCGGAGACTTGGTGTTCGACTATGGCTACACCTTC. The genes are TRBV29-1 and TRBJ1-2, with unresolved D. Trimming removed 6 bases from V and 3 bases from J, with 17 bases in between. Germline values: CDR1 SQVTM, CDR2 ANQGSEA. There are 14 residues in the CDR3.

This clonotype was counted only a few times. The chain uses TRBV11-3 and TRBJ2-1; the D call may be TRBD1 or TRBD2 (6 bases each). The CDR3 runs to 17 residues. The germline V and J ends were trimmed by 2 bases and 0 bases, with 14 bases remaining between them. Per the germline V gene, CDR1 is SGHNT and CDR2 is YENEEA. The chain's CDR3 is CASSLRVGGSSYNEQFF. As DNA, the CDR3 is TGTGCCAGCAGCTTAAGGGTGGGGGGCAGCTCCTACAATGAGCAGTTCTTC.

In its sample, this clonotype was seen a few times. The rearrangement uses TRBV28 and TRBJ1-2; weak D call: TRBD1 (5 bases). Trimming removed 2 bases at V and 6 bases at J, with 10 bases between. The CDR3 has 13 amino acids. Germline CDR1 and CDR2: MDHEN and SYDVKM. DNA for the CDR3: TGTGCCAGCAGTTTACTGGCAGGGAATGGCTACACCTTC. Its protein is CASSLLAGNGYTF.

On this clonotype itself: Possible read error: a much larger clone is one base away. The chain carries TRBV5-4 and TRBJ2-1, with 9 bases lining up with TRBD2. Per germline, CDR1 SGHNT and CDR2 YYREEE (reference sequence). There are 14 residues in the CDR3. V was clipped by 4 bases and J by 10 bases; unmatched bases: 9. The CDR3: CASSHSGRVAEQFF. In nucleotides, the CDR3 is TGTGCCAGCAGCCATAGCGGGAGAGTCGCCGAGCAGTTCTTC.